This is a list of T cell receptor beta chains from one sample in a study of graft-versus-host responses after intestinal transplantation. Their cognate antigens are unknown. Profiling relied on immunoSEQ multiplex PCR, and the TCRdb table lists in-frame clones only, not all of them. The sample carries tens of thousands of clones, around 90% recorded once. This specimen consisted of unstimulated CD8+ T cells sorted from spleen or lymph node cells, obtained before intestinal transplant. The source of these receptors is a human donor who received an intestinal transplant. The CDR3 runs from the conserved cysteine through the conserved F or W.

j_gene: TRBJ1-4
v_gene: TRBV21-1
CDR3aa: CASSCRGTGAGGNEKLFF

j_gene: TRBJ2-3
v_gene: TRBV13
CDR3aa: CASSLQADSTDTQYF

j_gene: TRBJ1-6
v_gene: TRBV4-1
CDR3aa: CASSQDRTLSGTPLHF

j_gene: TRBJ1-5
v_gene: TRBV4-1
CDR3aa: CASSHGNQPQHF

j_gene: TRBJ1-1
v_gene: TRBV7-8
CDR3aa: CASSPTANTEAFF

j_gene: TRBJ2-7
v_gene: TRBV28
CDR3aa: CASSPVGLAETYEQYF

j_gene: TRBJ2-5
v_gene: TRBV5-4
CDR3aa: CASTEDSQETQYF

j_gene: TRBJ2-1
v_gene: TRBV30
CDR3aa: CAWSEGAGVYNEQFF

j_gene: TRBJ1-6
v_gene: TRBV2
CDR3aa: CASSESTGTSPLHF

j_gene: TRBJ2-2
v_gene: TRBV7-2
CDR3aa: CASSSAGGRFTGELFF

j_gene: TRBJ2-1
v_gene: TRBV6-5
CDR3aa: CASSNRGTYNEQFF

j_gene: TRBJ1-1
v_gene: TRBV7-8
CDR3aa: CASSHRTGNTEAFF

j_gene: TRBJ1-1
v_gene: TRBV19
CDR3aa: CASSIDFPNTEAFF

j_gene: TRBJ2-2
v_gene: TRBV4-2
CDR3aa: CASSPRGTGELFF

j_gene: TRBJ2-5
v_gene: TRBV15
CDR3aa: CATSRVEYQETQYF

j_gene: TRBJ2-7
v_gene: TRBV7-8
CDR3aa: CASSLGLARNEQYF

j_gene: TRBJ1-2
v_gene: TRBV2
CDR3aa: CASTGTGSYGYTF

j_gene: TRBJ2-3
v_gene: TRBV9
CDR3aa: CASNHPLAGALDGDTQYF

j_gene: TRBJ2-5
v_gene: TRBV19
CDR3aa: CASSIGRETQYF

j_gene: TRBJ2-3
v_gene: TRBV28
CDR3aa: CASSPGVDTQYF

j_gene: TRBJ1-2
v_gene: TRBV5-1
CDR3aa: CASSYAPGGDYGYTF

j_gene: TRBJ1-1
v_gene: TRBV5-1
CDR3aa: CASSLVLGGRTEAFF

j_gene: TRBJ2-1
v_gene: TRBV10-1
CDR3aa: CASSSSTSGRNEQFF

j_gene: TRBJ2-7
v_gene: TRBV30
CDR3aa: CAWFTGYEQYF

j_gene: TRBJ2-7
v_gene: TRBV7-8
CDR3aa: CASTTYGEQYF

j_gene: TRBJ2-1
v_gene: TRBV15
CDR3aa: CATSPRLDYNEQFF

j_gene: TRBJ2-5
v_gene: TRBV5-6
CDR3aa: CASSRQQGGPETQYF

j_gene: TRBJ2-1
v_gene: TRBV6-5
CDR3aa: CASSYFTNRAEQFF

j_gene: TRBJ1-2
v_gene: TRBV5-4
CDR3aa: CASSAGQGDYGYTF

j_gene: TRBJ2-7
v_gene: TRBV5-4
CDR3aa: CASSLSAGSLTEQYF

j_gene: TRBJ1-1
v_gene: TRBV4-1
CDR3aa: CASTPDNMNTEAFF

j_gene: TRBJ2-3
v_gene: TRBV7-9
CDR3aa: CASSPSSSSTDTQYF

j_gene: TRBJ2-3
v_gene: TRBV27
CDR3aa: CASSLGLAPDTQYF

j_gene: TRBJ2-1
v_gene: TRBV10-3
CDR3aa: CAISESATTNLLVEQFF

j_gene: TRBJ2-7
v_gene: TRBV2
CDR3aa: CASSVGGEQYF

j_gene: TRBJ2-1
v_gene: TRBV4-1
CDR3aa: CASSQMGAPGDGIYNEQFF

j_gene: TRBJ2-7
v_gene: TRBV27
CDR3aa: CASSALPSYEQYF

j_gene: TRBJ2-2
v_gene: TRBV12-1
CDR3aa: CASSFGARVGVGANTGELFF

j_gene: TRBJ1-2
v_gene: TRBV2
CDR3aa: CATQITTGGRIRGYTF

j_gene: TRBJ1-6
v_gene: TRBV11-2
CDR3aa: CASSFREGNSPLHF

j_gene: TRBJ1-1
v_gene: TRBV10-3
CDR3aa: CAISLGGVNTEAFF

j_gene: TRBJ2-1
v_gene: TRBV27
CDR3aa: CASSSGSGGYNEQFF

j_gene: TRBJ1-6
v_gene: TRBV15
CDR3aa: CATSRDGRVDSPLHF

j_gene: TRBJ1-5
v_gene: TRBV6-5
CDR3aa: CASRMRGQSNQPQHF

j_gene: TRBJ1-5
v_gene: TRBV27
CDR3aa: CASSFRGADGNQPQHF

j_gene: TRBJ1-2
v_gene: TRBV7-2
CDR3aa: CASSLAVLGRGYGYTF

j_gene: TRBJ2-1
v_gene: TRBV29-1
CDR3aa: CSVLAVLYNEQFF